This is a list of T cell receptor beta chains from one sample in a study of regulatory T cells in long-lasting Graves disease. TCRdb re-called the multiplex PCR reads with MiXCR, one entry per CDR3 protein. The sample records 650,000 to 700,000 distinct CDR3 sequences, 25% to 30% being singletons. Material: peripheral blood mononuclear cells (PBMCs), obtained when the disease was refractory, from a patient treated with antithyroid drugs. These receptors were obtained from a female donor with Graves disease. Both conserved end residues are part of each CDR3. A D gene is named only where the DNA matches it firmly. Rows give clone size only sometimes, using once, few, many, or a class for an expanded clone.

>TRBV7-9|-|-|TRBJ2-3
TGTGCCAGCAGCCCACCGGGGCTTAGCACAGATACGCAGTATTTT
CASSPPGLSTDTQYF
>TRBV28|-|-|TRBJ2-1
TGTGCCAGCAGTCCCCGGGCCCCCTACAATGAGCAGTTCTTC
CASSPRAPYNEQFF
>TRBV5-6|-|-|TRBJ2-7
TGTGCCAGCAGACTTCAGGGGCAAAGAGGCTACGAGCAGTACTTC
CASRLQGQRGYEQYF
>TRBV6-2/TRBV6-3|few|-|TRBJ1-1
TGTGCCAGCAGTTACTCGAGTCCAGGGAGAACTTTCTTT
CASSYSSPGRTFF
>TRBV20-1|-|TRBD1|TRBJ1-2
TGCAGTGCTAGAGGGGGACAGGAGAACTATGGCTACACCTTC
CSARGGQENYGYTF
>TRBV2|few|-|TRBJ1-1
TGTGCCAGCAGTGCGTCAGGGGAAGTCACCTTGGCTTTCTTT
CASSASGEVTLAFF
>TRBV18|few|-|TRBJ1-2
TGTGCCAGCTCACCACTATTTTGGGAAGGCTACACCTTC
CASSPLFWEGYTF
>TRBV19|few|-|TRBJ1-1
TGTGCCAGTAGTATACAGTCCAAGAACACTGAAGCTTTCTTT
CASSIQSKNTEAFF
>TRBV10-3|-|TRBD1|TRBJ2-7
TGTGCCATCAGTTACATAGACAGGGCTAGCTCCTACGAGCAGTACTTC
CAISYIDRASSYEQYF
>TRBV5-1|-|TRBD1|TRBJ1-6
TGCGCCAGCAGCTTCAGGGGGCGAAACCTTAATTCACCCCTCCACTTT
CASSFRGRNLNSPLHF
>TRBV5-1|-|-|TRBJ1-2
TGCGCCAGCACCGGCGGCGGTACCTATGGCTACACCTTC
CASTGGGTYGYTF
>TRBV11-2|-|TRBD1|TRBJ1-1
TGTGCCAGCAGCCTTCCCGGGGCAGGGGGCAGTACTTTT
CASSLPGAGGSTF
>TRBV18|-|TRBD2|TRBJ2-2
TGTGCCAGCTCACCACCACGGTTAGCGGGAGTAACCGGGGAGCTGTTTTTT
CASSPPRLAGVTGELFF
>TRBV2|many|TRBD1|TRBJ2-5
TGTGCCAGCAGGGACAGGGGGAGTGAGACCCAGTACTTC
CASRDRGSETQYF
>TRBV2|once|-|TRBJ1-3
TGTGCCAGCAGTGGAATCGGGGGTATGGGAAACACCATATATTTT
CASSGIGGMGNTIYF
>TRBV6-1|few|TRBD2|TRBJ2-5
TGTGCCAGCACCCGACTAGCGGGAGAGAGTGAGACCCAGTACTTC
CASTRLAGESETQYF
>TRBV20-1|-|TRBD1|TRBJ1-1
TGCAGTGCTAGAGTAATCAGGGGGCCCACTGAAGCTTTCTTT
CSARVIRGPTEAFF